The T cell receptor (beta chain) under discussion was sequenced for a study of T cell responses to AZD1222 COVID-19 vaccine. Study-wide findings and caveats: Donors skewed white British and female; clonal diversity was possibly underestimated. Just six AZD1222 recipients were seropositive at baseline.

As regards this clone: No antigen is known for it.

The CDR3 contains 12 residues. V dropped 10 bases and J dropped 11 bases, with 18 bases sitting between them. Germline CDR1 MDHEN, CDR2 SYDVKM. Data came from immunoSEQ multiplex PCR; TCRdb stores just in-frame clones and leaves some out. The repertoire holds about 120,000 clones, with approximately 88% as singletons. The clonotype was recovered from an adult in good health. Source: peripheral blood, taken on day 0 of MenACWY control vaccination. The V gene is TRBV28, the J gene TRBJ1-5; D possibly corresponds to TRBD1 (5 bases). The CDR3, as DNA: TGTGCCACCCGACAGCCAGTCGGGTCCCAGCATTTT. It codes for CATRQPVGSQHF.